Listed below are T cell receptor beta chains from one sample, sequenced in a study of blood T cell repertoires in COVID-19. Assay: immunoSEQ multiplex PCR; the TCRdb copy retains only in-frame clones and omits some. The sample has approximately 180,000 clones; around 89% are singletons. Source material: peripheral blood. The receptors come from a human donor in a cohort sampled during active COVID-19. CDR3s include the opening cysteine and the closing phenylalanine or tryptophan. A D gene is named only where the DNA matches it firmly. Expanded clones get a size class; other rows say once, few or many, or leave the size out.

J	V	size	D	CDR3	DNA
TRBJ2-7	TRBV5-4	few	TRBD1	CASSLQGAYEQYF	TGTGCCAGCAGCCTACAGGGGGCCTACGAGCAGTACTTC
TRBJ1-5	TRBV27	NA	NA	CASSSLSRGGNQPQHF	TGTGCCAGCAGTTCACTATCTCGGGGAGGGAATCAGCCCCAGCATTTT
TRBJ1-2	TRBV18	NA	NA	CASSPQGGYYGYTF	TGTGCCAGCTCACCACAAGGAGGGTATTATGGCTACACCTTC
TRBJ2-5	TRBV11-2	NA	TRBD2	CASSEIRTSGSKETQYF	TGTGCCAGCAGCGAAATCCGGACTAGCGGGAGTAAAGAGACCCAGTACTTC
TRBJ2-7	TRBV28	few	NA	CASSLVSVSYEQYF	TGTGCCAGCAGCTTGGTCAGTGTTTCCTACGAGCAGTACTTC
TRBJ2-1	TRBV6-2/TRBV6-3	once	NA	CASSPLAWQVLNEQFF	TGTGCCAGCAGCCCCCTAGCTTGGCAGGTACTCAATGAGCAGTTCTTC
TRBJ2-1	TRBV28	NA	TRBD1	CASSLRDRDPFF	TGTGCCAGCAGTTTGAGGGACAGAGATCCGTTCTTC
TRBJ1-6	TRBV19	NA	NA	CASSMVAGFNSPLHF	TGTGCCAGTAGTATGGTGGCAGGTTTTAATTCACCCCTCCACTTT
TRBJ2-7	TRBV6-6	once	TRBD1	CASSELQGVYEQYF	TGTGCCAGCAGCGAACTCCAGGGGGTCTACGAGCAGTACTTC
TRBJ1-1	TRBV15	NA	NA	CATSRQNTEAFF	TGTGCCACCAGCAGACAGAACACTGAAGCTTTCTTT
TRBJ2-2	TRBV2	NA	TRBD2	CASSESSGGRTGELFF	TGTGCCAGCAGTGAATCCAGCGGGGGGAGAACCGGGGAGCTGTTTTTT
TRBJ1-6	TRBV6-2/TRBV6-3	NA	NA	CASSYGNSPLHF	TGTGCCAGCAGTTATGGCAATTCACCCCTCCACTTT
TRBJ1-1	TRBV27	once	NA	CASSGQGIWNTEAFF	TGTGCCAGCAGCGGCCAGGGGATATGGAACACTGAAGCTTTCTTT
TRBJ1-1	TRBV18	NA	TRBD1	CASSPKDRGRGTEAFF	TGTGCCAGCTCACCGAAGGACAGGGGGCGGGGTACTGAAGCTTTCTTT
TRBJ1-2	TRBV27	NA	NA	CASSLNGQSNYGYTF	TGTGCCAGCAGTTTAAACGGACAGTCTAACTATGGCTACACCTTC
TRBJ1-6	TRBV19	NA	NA	CASSDLLGRSSYNSPLHF	TGTGCCAGTAGTGATCTTCTCGGTAGGAGCTCCTATAATTCACCCCTCCACTTT
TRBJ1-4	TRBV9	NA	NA	CASSVYQTATNEKLFF	TGTGCCAGCAGCGTATATCAGACTGCAACTAATGAAAAACTGTTTTTT
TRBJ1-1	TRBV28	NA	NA	CASSLIVNTEAFF	TGTGCCAGCAGTTTAATAGTGAACACTGAAGCTTTCTTT
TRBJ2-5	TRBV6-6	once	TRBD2	CASRTTSGRMVETQYF	TGTGCCAGCAGAACTACTAGCGGGAGGATGGTAGAGACCCAGTACTTC
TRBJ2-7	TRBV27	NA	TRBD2	CASSLFAGGPLF	TGTGCCAGCAGTTTATTTGCGGGAGGGCCGCTCTTC
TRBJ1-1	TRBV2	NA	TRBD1	CASSVTGSQVNTEAFF	TGTGCCAGCAGTGTGACAGGGAGCCAAGTGAACACTGAAGCTTTCTTT
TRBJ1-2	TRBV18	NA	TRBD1	CASSPDERVRDRGYGYTF	TGTGCCAGCTCACCCGACGAGCGTGTAAGGGACAGGGGTTATGGCTACACCTTC
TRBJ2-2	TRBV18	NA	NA	CASSREMSNTGELFF	TGTGCCAGCTCACGAGAGATGTCGAACACCGGGGAGCTGTTTTTT
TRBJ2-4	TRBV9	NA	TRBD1	CASSPRPDRVGNIQYF	TGTGCCAGCAGCCCCCGTCCTGACAGGGTTGGGAACATTCAGTACTTC
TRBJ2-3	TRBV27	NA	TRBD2	CASSLHRTSGRASTDTQYF	TGTGCCAGCAGCCTTCACCGGACTAGCGGGAGGGCTAGCACAGATACGCAGTATTTT
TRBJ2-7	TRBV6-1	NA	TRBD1	CASSDPGQLPYEQYF	TGTGCCAGCAGTGACCCGGGACAGCTCCCCTACGAGCAGTACTTC
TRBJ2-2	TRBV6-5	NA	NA	CASSGHSTGELFF	TGTGCCAGCAGCGGACACAGCACCGGGGAGCTGTTTTTT
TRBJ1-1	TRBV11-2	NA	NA	CASSSISRGLAEAFF	TGTGCCAGCAGCTCCATCTCGAGAGGGCTGGCTGAAGCTTTCTTT
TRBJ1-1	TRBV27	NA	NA	CASSLSYGRPNTEAFF	TGTGCCAGCAGTTTATCGTATGGGCGACCTAACACTGAAGCTTTCTTT
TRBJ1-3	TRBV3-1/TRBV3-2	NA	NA	CASSPTGLSGNTIYF	TGTGCCAGCAGCCCCACAGGGCTCTCTGGAAACACCATATATTTT
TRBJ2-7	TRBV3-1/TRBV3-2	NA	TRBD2	CASSQGLAGDYEQYF	TGTGCCAGCAGCCAAGGTCTAGCGGGGGACTACGAGCAGTACTTC
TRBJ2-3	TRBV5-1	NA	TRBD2	CASSFGGLAESTDTQYF	TGCGCCAGCAGCTTCGGGGGACTAGCGGAGAGCACAGATACGCAGTATTTT
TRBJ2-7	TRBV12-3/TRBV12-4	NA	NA	CASSFSRQSEQYF	TGTGCCAGCAGTTTTAGTCGACAGTCCGAGCAGTACTTC
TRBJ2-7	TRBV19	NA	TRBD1	CASTQGASSYEQYF	TGTGCCAGCACCCAGGGGGCCAGCTCCTACGAGCAGTACTTC
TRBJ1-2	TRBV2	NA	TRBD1	CASRGTVGYTF	TGTGCCAGCAGGGGGACAGTAGGCTACACCTTC
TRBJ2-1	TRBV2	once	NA	CASSEERIAYNEQFF	TGTGCCAGCAGTGAAGAGCGGATAGCCTACAATGAGCAGTTCTTC
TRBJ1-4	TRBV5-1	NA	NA	CASSFSRSEKLFF	TGCGCCAGCAGCTTCTCCAGAAGTGAAAAACTGTTTTTT
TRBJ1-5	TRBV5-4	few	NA	CASSLGEDQPQHF	TGTGCCAGCAGCTTGGGGGAGGATCAGCCCCAGCATTTT
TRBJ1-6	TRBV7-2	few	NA	CASSLDTLNSPLHF	TGTGCCAGCAGCTTAGACACCCTTAATTCACCCCTCCACTTT
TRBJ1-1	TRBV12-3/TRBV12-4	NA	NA	CASSLRGGSEAFF	TGTGCCAGCAGTTTACGGGGGGGGAGCGAGGCTTTCTTT
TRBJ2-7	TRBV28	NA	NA	CASSPMLATYEQYF	TGTGCCAGCAGTCCCATGCTAGCCACCTACGAGCAGTACTTC
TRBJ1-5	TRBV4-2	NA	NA	CASSQDESGYQPQHF	TGTGCCAGCAGCCAAGATGAATCCGGGTACCAGCCCCAGCATTTT
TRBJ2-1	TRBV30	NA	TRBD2	CAWSRTSGDYNEQFF	TGTGCCTGGAGTCGGACTAGCGGGGACTACAATGAGCAGTTCTTC
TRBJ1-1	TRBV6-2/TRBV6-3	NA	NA	CASSTRGRTEAFF	TGTGCCAGCAGTACCAGGGGACGGACTGAAGCTTTCTTT
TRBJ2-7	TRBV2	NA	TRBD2	CASRGLAGGEQYF	TGTGCCAGCAGGGGGCTAGCGGGAGGTGAGCAGTACTTC
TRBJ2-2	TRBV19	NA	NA	CASGIGAPTGELFF	TGTGCCAGTGGAATCGGAGCCCCCACCGGGGAGCTGTTTTTT
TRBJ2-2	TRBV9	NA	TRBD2	CASSVAGAGRELFF	TGTGCCAGCAGCGTCGCTGGAGCGGGACGGGAGCTGTTTTTT
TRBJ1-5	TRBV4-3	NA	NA	CASSPVTGRQPQHF	TGCGCCAGCAGCCCCGTTACGGGTCGACAGCCCCAGCATTTT
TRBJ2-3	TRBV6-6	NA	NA	CASSYSTGRDTQYF	TGTGCCAGCAGTTACTCCACAGGGCGGGATACGCAGTATTTT
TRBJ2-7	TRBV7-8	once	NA	CASSLEAGPYEQYF	TGTGCCAGCAGCTTAGAGGCAGGGCCCTACGAGCAGTACTTC
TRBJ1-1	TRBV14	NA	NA	CASSQYMNTEAFF	TGTGCCAGCAGCCAATACATGAACACTGAAGCTTTCTTT
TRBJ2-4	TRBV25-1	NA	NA	CASSEGGTAKNIQYF	TGTGCCAGCAGTGAAGGGGGGACGGCCAAAAACATTCAGTACTTC
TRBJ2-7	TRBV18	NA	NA	CASSPPGVGEQYF	TGTGCCAGCTCACCACCAGGGGTTGGCGAGCAGTACTTC
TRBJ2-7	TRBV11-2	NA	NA	CASSLGRLEQYF	TGTGCCAGCAGCTTAGGGAGGCTTGAGCAGTACTTC
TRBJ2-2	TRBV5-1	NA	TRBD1	CASRDPGTGTVGELFF	TGCGCCAGCAGGGATCCCGGGACAGGGACGGTCGGGGAGCTGTTTTTT
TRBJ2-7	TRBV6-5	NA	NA	CASSLSGNYEQYF	TGTGCCAGCAGTCTATCAGGGAACTACGAGCAGTACTTC